This is a list of T cell receptor beta chains from one sample in a study of T cell repertoires in ileal Crohn's disease. TCRdb keeps only in-frame clones here, not all; method: immunoSEQ multiplex PCR. Among several thousand clones listed, 74% were seen once. The sequencing input was ileal tissue. Every receptor here comes from an adult with Crohn's disease. Both conserved end residues are part of each CDR3. D genes are given only for firm matches. Rows may omit the clone size; those that give it use once, few, many or a size class.

NA	TRBV27	NA	TRBJ2-3	CASSFQDLRTDTQYF	TGTGCCAGCAGTTTTCAAGACTTGCGCACAGATACGCAGTATTTT
few	TRBV7-7	TRBD2	TRBJ2-7	CASSMSGTSGTEQYF	TGTGCCAGCAGCATGTCCGGGACTAGCGGGACCGAGCAGTACTTC
NA	TRBV9	TRBD2	TRBJ2-5	CASSVGSGSGETQYF	TGTGCCAGCAGCGTAGGTAGCGGGAGTGGGGAGACCCAGTACTTC
NA	TRBV25-1	TRBD2	TRBJ2-7	CASSGIRGGEQYF	TGTGCCAGCAGTGGCATTCGGGGGGGTGAGCAGTACTTC
NA	TRBV10-2	NA	TRBJ2-3	CASSREKGTDTQYF	TGCGCCAGCTCCCGGGAGAAGGGCACAGATACGCAGTATTTT
NA	TRBV30	TRBD1	TRBJ1-5	CAWRGQGNQPQHF	TGTGCCTGGAGGGGACAGGGGAATCAGCCCCAGCATTTT
NA	TRBV7-9	TRBD1	TRBJ1-2	CASSKDRSVTNYGYTF	TGTGCCAGCAGCAAGGACAGGAGCGTTACTAACTATGGCTACACCTTC
NA	TRBV4-3	NA	TRBJ1-3	CASSQDFGVSGNTIYF	TGCGCCAGCAGCCAAGATTTCGGAGTCTCTGGAAACACCATATATTTT
NA	TRBV7-2	NA	TRBJ2-7	CASSLAEAYEQYF	TGTGCCAGCAGCTTGGCCGAAGCCTACGAGCAGTACTTC
NA	TRBV6-4	NA	TRBJ1-1	CASSDSTGGEAFF	TGTGCCAGCAGTGACTCCACCGGGGGTGAAGCTTTCTTT
NA	TRBV6-5	NA	TRBJ2-3	CASTERTQSYTQYF	TGTGCCAGCACCGAACGGACTCAAAGCTATACGCAGTATTTT
NA	TRBV9	NA	TRBJ2-1	CASSVAAVSYNEQFF	TGTGCCAGCAGCGTAGCGGCCGTCTCCTACAATGAGCAGTTCTTC
large	TRBV19	TRBD1	TRBJ2-7	CASAAAGTGVYEQYF	TGTGCCAGTGCAGCGGCCGGGACAGGGGTCTACGAGCAGTACTTC
large	TRBV29-1	NA	TRBJ2-7	CSVEVRNSYEQYF	TGCAGCGTTGAGGTCCGTAACTCCTACGAGCAGTACTTC
NA	TRBV15	NA	TRBJ2-2	CATSRDREGRDTGELFF	TGTGCCACCAGCAGAGATCGTGAGGGGCGGGACACCGGGGAGCTGTTTTTT
NA	TRBV7-9	NA	TRBJ2-3	CASSFDDTQYF	TGTGCCAGCAGCTTCGATGATACGCAGTATTTT
NA	TRBV7-2	NA	TRBJ1-2	CASSLTTGGSYGYTF	TGTGCCAGCAGCTTAACCACTGGAGGGTCCTATGGCTACACCTTC
NA	TRBV7-9	TRBD2	TRBJ2-3	CASSLVVSGAYSTDTQYF	TGTGCCAGCAGCTTAGTTGTTAGCGGGGCGTATAGCACAGATACGCAGTATTTT
NA	TRBV5-4	TRBD2	TRBJ2-7	CASNIAGGGSWEQYF	TGTGCCAGCAACATAGCGGGAGGGGGTTCGTGGGAGCAGTACTTC
NA	TRBV19	NA	TRBJ1-5	CASSIAVYSNQPQHF	TGTGCCAGTAGTATCGCGGTTTATAGCAATCAGCCCCAGCATTTT
NA	TRBV6-5	NA	TRBJ2-7	CASSYSKDGFGEQYF	TGTGCCAGCAGTTACTCGAAAGACGGCTTTGGCGAGCAGTACTTC
NA	TRBV2	NA	TRBJ1-5	CASSSDTITERRNQPQHF	TGTGCCAGCAGTTCGGACACAATTACCGAGCGGCGAAATCAGCCCCAGCATTTT
NA	TRBV30	NA	TRBJ1-1	CAWVRRKNTEAFF	TGTGCCTGGGTGCGCCGTAAGAACACTGAAGCTTTCTTT
NA	TRBV7-9	TRBD2	TRBJ2-2	CASSTRTSGNTGELFF	TGTGCCAGCAGCACCCGGACTAGCGGGAACACCGGGGAGCTGTTTTTT